What follows are 32 T cell receptor beta chains derived from one specimen sequenced in a study of PD-1 blockade in classical Hodgkin lymphoma. TCRdb's table, derived via immunoSEQ multiplex PCR, lists solely in-frame clones and lacks some. Of about 92,000 clones listed, about 83% were seen once; the top ten hold approximately 15%. Stated time point: cycle 4 day 1 (C4D1), after less than seven weeks of nivolumab. Each patient experienced a relapse that followed autologous stem cell transplantation, and brentuximab vedotin exposure varied. This sample comprised peripheral blood mononuclear cells (PBMCs), obtained before the fourth cycle of nivolumab. The source is a human donor with classical Hodgkin lymphoma.

This clone has a single count. Here the CDR3 DNA reads TGTGCCAGCATGTCAGGGGGTCCGGGCACTGAAGCTTTCTTT. Translated: CASMSGGPGTEAFF. This chain connects TRBV6-1 to TRBJ1-1; 7 bases are shared with TRBD1. The CDR3 runs to 14 residues. Per germline, CDR1 MNHNS and CDR2 SASEGT. V gave up 7 bases and J gave up 4 bases; unmatched junction bases: 9.

This clone was recorded once. This sequence joins TRBV6-1 and TRBJ2-2; D unresolved. Between the trimmed V and J ends, which lost 7 bases and 0 bases, there was a span of 9 bases. Germline assignment: CDR1 MNHNS and CDR2 SASEGT. The CDR3 loop spans 14 amino acids. In DNA form, the CDR3 reads TGTGCCAGCAATAAGAGACCGAACACCGGGGAGCTGTTTTTT. Amino acid sequence: CASNKRPNTGELFF.

The chain recombines TRBV6-5 with TRBJ2-2; possibly TRBD1 for D (7 bases). V was clipped by 7 bases and J by 3 bases, with 15 bases between them. The length of the CDR3 is 15 residues. CDR1 is MNHEY, CDR2 SVGAGI, per germline. CDR3 sequence reads: CASTQGGLYTGELFF. The CDR3 nucleotides read TGTGCCAGCACCCAGGGGGGCTTATACACCGGGGAGCTGTTTTTT.

For this clone: Mismatch with germline at one junction end may stem from a read error. The J gene is TRBJ1-1, the V gene TRBV29-1, with no clear D. CDR1 and CDR2 (germline): SQVTM, ANQGSEA. CDR3 length equals 13 residues. The CDR3 spells CSVFGPENSEAFF. CDR3 sequence (DNA): TGCAGCGTTTTCGGTCCCGAGAACTCTGAAGCTTTCTTT.

The chain carries TRBV5-6 and TRBJ2-6, with 7 nucleotides matching TRBD1. Unmatched junction bases numbered 9, after V lost 7 bases and J lost 2 bases. Germline lookup yields CDR1 SGHDT and CDR2 YYEEEE. The CDR3 covers 16 residues. The CDR3 spells CASGLTGKAGANVLTF. The CDR3 bases are TGTGCCAGCGGTCTGACAGGGAAAGCTGGGGCCAACGTCCTGACTTTC. The complete variable domain, with remaining parts taken from reference TRBV5-6 and TRBJ2-6, reads DAGVTQSPTHLIKTRGQQVTLRCSPKSGHDTVSWYQQALGQGPQFIFQYYEEEERQRGNFPDRFSGHQFPNYSSELNVNALLLGDSALYLCASGLTGKAGANVLTFGAGSRLTVL.

V is TRBV2 and J is TRBJ2-1; D is perhaps TRBD1 or TRBD2 (5 bases each). This CDR3 has 13 amino acids. V gave up 6 bases and J gave up 7 bases, with 13 bases separating them. The V gene's germline CDR1 is SNHLY and CDR2 FYNNEI. The CDR3 region is CASRSGTGNEQFF. The CDR3 nucleotides are TGTGCCAGCAGATCCGGGACGGGGAATGAGCAGTTCTTC.

V is TRBV7-6 and J is TRBJ2-2, with D possibly matching TRBD1 (6 bases). This CDR3 is 16 amino acids long. Germline V gives CDR1 SGHVS, CDR2 FNYEAQ. V lost 1 base, J lost 4 bases, and 13 bases lay in between. In nucleotides, the CDR3 is TGTGCCAGCAGCTTAGTGAGCAGGGGTGGCACCGGGGAGCTGTTTTTT. It is translated as CASSLVSRGGTGELFF.

The chain links TRBV4-2 to TRBJ2-2, with a weak D call TRBD2 (5 bases). Deletions cut 0 bases from V and 1 base from J, with 9 bases between. The CDR3 runs 16 residues. From germline, CDR1 is LGHNA and CDR2 YNFKEQ. In DNA form, the CDR3 reads TGTGCCAGCAGCCAAGATCCTAGCAGGAACACCGGGGAGCTGTTTTTT. This codes for CASSQDPSRNTGELFF.

The chain is built from TRBV18 and TRBJ2-6; D gene ambiguous. The CDR3 loop spans 15 amino acids. V gave up 2 bases and J gave up 0 bases, with 5 bases separating them. Germline lookup yields CDR1 KGHSH and CDR2 LQKENI. The CDR3 nucleotides read TGTGCCAGCTCACCAGGGGTCTCTGGGGCCAACGTCCTGACTTTC. Translated, it gives CASSPGVSGANVLTF.

This chain connects TRBV18 to TRBJ2-1; D is perhaps TRBD2 (5 bases). V was cut by 3 bases and J by 4 bases, with 16 bases left in between. This CDR3 is built from 16 residues. Germline V gives CDR1 KGHSH, CDR2 LQKENI. For the CDR3, the DNA is TGTGCCAGCTCACCCGAAGACTACCAGCGTTACAATGAGCAGTTCTTC. This gives the protein CASSPEDYQRYNEQFF.

The J gene is TRBJ2-7, the V gene TRBV30; 11 bases match TRBD2. V lost 3 bases and J lost 5; bases outside the gene matches: 6. CDR1 is GTSNPN and CDR2 is SVGIG in the germline V gene (reference sequence). The CDR3 is 14 residues long. DNA of the CDR3: TGTGCCTGGAGGCCACTAGCGGGAGACCACGAGCAGTACTTC. This translates into CAWRPLAGDHEQYF.

This rearrangement joins TRBV7-3 to TRBJ2-1; 8 bases are a match to TRBD2. The CDR3 is 14 amino acids. The germline V gene has CDR1 SGHTA and CDR2 FQGTGA. J lost 5 bases, V lost 3 bases, and 3 bases had no gene match. The CDR3 is CASSFLAGHNEQFF. The CDR3 DNA reads as TGTGCCAGCAGCTTTTTAGCGGGACACAATGAGCAGTTCTTC.

The V call is TRBV25-1, the J call TRBJ2-7; D gene uncertain. The germline CDR1 and CDR2 sequences are MGHDK and SYGVNS. V lost 6 bases and J 2 bases, leaving 11 bases between the germline ends. The CDR3 loop spans 13 amino acids. CDR3 in amino acids: CASRDDLTYEQYF. Here the CDR3 DNA reads TGTGCCAGCAGGGACGATTTGACCTACGAGCAGTACTTC.

V gene TRBV11-2 combines with J gene TRBJ2-7; D gene unclear. The CDR3 is 14 residues long. Germline CDR1 and CDR2: SGHAT and FQNNGV. V shed 3 bases and J shed 3 bases, with 12 bases lying between them. This chain's CDR3 is CASSFNRADYEQYF. The CDR3 DNA sequence: TGTGCCAGCAGCTTTAACCGGGCCGACTACGAGCAGTACTTC.

The gene calls are TRBV19 and TRBJ2-2; possible D gene TRBD1, 6 bases. CDR3 length: 15 residues. The V end was cut by 1 base, the J end by 6 bases, with 12 bases between. Germline V gives CDR1 LNHDA, CDR2 SQIVND (reference sequence). The chain's CDR3 is CASSIGTTGSGELFF. The CDR3 bases are TGTGCCAGTAGTATAGGGACCACAGGGTCCGGGGAGCTGTTTTTT.

J is TRBJ2-1 and V is TRBV14; 10 bases are a match to TRBD1. Germline V CDR1 and CDR2: SGHDN, FVKESK. This CDR3 comprises 15 residues. With 5 bases clipped from V and 7 bases from J, the junction kept 8 bases outside the gene matches. For the CDR3, the DNA is TGTGCCAGCAGCAAGCCGGGACAGGGGATTAATGAGCAGTTCTTC. Residues: CASSKPGQGINEQFF.

The gene calls are TRBV7-2 and TRBJ2-1; tentatively, D is TRBD2 (6 bases). V lost 5 bases, J lost 4 bases, and 15 bases lay in between. Germline V lookup: CDR1 SGHTA, CDR2 FQGNSA. CDR3 length: 15 residues. The CDR3 bases are TGTGCCAGCAGCCCCCCGGGACTCCTTTACAATGAGCAGTTCTTC. Translated, it gives CASSPPGLLYNEQFF. The whole variable domain, remainder taken from reference TRBV7-2 and TRBJ2-1, is GAGVSQSPSNKVTEKGKDVELRCDPISGHTALYWYRQSLGQGLEFLIYFQGNSAPDKSGLPSDRFSAERTGGSVSTLTIQRTQQEDSAVYLCASSPPGLLYNEQFFGPGTRLTVL.

The chain employs TRBV7-8 and TRBJ2-7; D ambiguous. V lost 0 bases, J lost 0 bases, and 15 bases lay in between. Germline V gene lookup returns CDR1 SGHVS and CDR2 FQNEAQ. CDR3 length equals 17 residues. CDR3: CASSLATLPLSSYEQYF. The DNA of the CDR3 is TGTGCCAGCAGCTTAGCGACACTTCCTCTGAGCTCCTACGAGCAGTACTTC.

The V call is TRBV30, the J call TRBJ2-5; possible D gene TRBD2, 5 bases. CDR3 length: 13 residues. Deletions cut 3 bases from V and 4 bases from J, with 12 bases between. The germline V gene encodes CDR1 GTSNPN and CDR2 SVGIG (reference sequence). The CDR3 DNA reads as TGTGCCTGGAGCCCCGGCGGGCGAGAGACCCAGTACTTC. Protein sequence: CAWSPGGRETQYF.

The rearrangement uses TRBV6-1 and TRBJ2-1, with D unresolved. V was trimmed by 3 bases and J by 3 bases, leaving 12 bases between them. Looked up from germline, CDR1 is MNHNS and CDR2 is SASEGT. This CDR3 is built from 15 residues. This chain's CDR3 is CASSERWQSYNEQFF. The DNA for the CDR3 is TGTGCCAGCAGTGAGAGGTGGCAGAGCTACAATGAGCAGTTCTTC.

This clone was seen only once. This chain joins TRBV4-1 and TRBJ2-3; maybe TRBD2 (6 bases). CDR3 size: 16 residues. Germline loops: CDR1 MGHRA, CDR2 YSYEKL. The V gene lost 0 bases and the J gene lost 2 bases, with 12 bases spanning the gap. CDR3 bases: TGCGCCAGCAGCCAAGATTTGGCGGGAATCACAGATACGCAGTATTTT. This translates into CASSQDLAGITDTQYF.

The V and J genes are TRBV28 and TRBJ2-7; D unclear. CDR3 length equals 12 residues. The V end lost 4 bases, the J end lost 6 bases, and 10 bases lay between the germline ends. In germline, CDR1 is MDHEN, CDR2 SYDVKM. The DNA for the CDR3 is TGTGCCAGCAGTTCGGGCCCGAGCGAGCAGTACTTC. This gives the protein CASSSGPSEQYF.

The chain employs TRBV18 and TRBJ1-5, with 7 bases lining up with TRBD1. Looked up from germline, CDR1 is KGHSH and CDR2 is LQKENI. The CDR3 runs 15 residues. V was clipped by 8 bases and J by 2 bases; unmatched bases: 9. CDR3 loop: CASTTRQGGNQPQHF. Written as DNA, the CDR3 is TGTGCCAGCACCACGCGACAGGGCGGCAATCAGCCCCAGCATTTT.

Points on this clone: Other nucleotide sequences in the sample specify the same CDR3. The rearrangement uses TRBV7-9 and TRBJ2-7; 11 nucleotides line up with TRBD1. The CDR3 contains 11 residues. V lost 5 bases to trimming and J lost 13 bases; unmatched junction nucleotides: 4. Germline assignment: CDR1 SEHNR and CDR2 FQNEAQ (reference sequence). CDR3: CASSLGQGVYF. CDR3 bases: TGTGCCAGCAGCCTGGGACAGGGGGTTTACTTC.

The gene calls are TRBV30 and TRBJ1-1, with TRBD1 identical over 8 bases. With V trimmed by 7 bases and J by 4 bases, 5 bases remained unmatched. Germline-derived CDR1 and CDR2 are GTSNPN and SVGIG (reference sequence). CDR3 length equals 12 residues. CDR3 bases: TGTGCCTCCCGGACAGGGCCCACTGAAGCTTTCTTT. Amino acids: CASRTGPTEAFF.

V and J are TRBV7-2 and TRBJ2-7, with 14 bases identical to TRBD2. V trimming: 5 bases; J trimming: 4 bases; junction bases outside the gene matches: 7. The CDR3 loop spans 16 amino acids. Looked up from germline, CDR1 is SGHTA and CDR2 is FQGNSA. CDR3 in amino acids: CASSPGLAGVLYEQYF. The DNA for the CDR3 is TGTGCCAGCAGCCCGGGACTAGCGGGAGTATTGTACGAGCAGTACTTC.

The CDR3 DNA follows: TGTGCCAGCAGCCGGACAGGGTTCGATGAGCAGTTCTTC. This translates into CASSRTGFDEQFF. This rearrangement joins TRBV5-6 to TRBJ2-1, with 8 bases that match TRBD1. J was trimmed by 8 bases and V by 4 bases; bases with no gene match: 5. The germline V gene encodes CDR1 SGHDT and CDR2 YYEEEE. The CDR3 has 13 amino acids.

The V and J genes are TRBV6-4 and TRBJ1-1, with unresolved D. CDR1 and CDR2 (germline): MRHNA, SNTAGT. Trimming shortened V by 3 bases and J by 1 base, and 6 bases separated the two germline ends. This CDR3 comprises 13 residues. Here the CDR3 reads CASSESGNTEAFF. The CDR3 nucleotides are TGTGCCAGCAGTGAATCAGGGAACACTGAAGCTTTCTTT.

This chain connects TRBV19 to TRBJ1-1; D is unresolved. The CDR3 consists of 14 residues. The germline V gene encodes CDR1 LNHDA and CDR2 SQIVND (reference sequence). Trimming stripped 3 bases from V and 3 bases from J, with 11 bases between. The CDR3 sequence: CASSMIPGYTEAFF. The CDR3 bases are TGTGCCAGTAGTATGATTCCAGGCTACACTGAAGCTTTCTTT.

V is TRBV5-4 and J is TRBJ1-2; D is uncertain. Trimming pared 0 bases from V and 4 bases from J, leaving 10 bases between. There are 14 residues in the CDR3. The germline V gene encodes CDR1 SGHNT and CDR2 YYREEE (reference sequence). The CDR3 DNA sequence: TGTGCCAGCAGCTTGGGAGGAGCCCCCTATGGCTACACCTTC. Its protein product is CASSLGGAPYGYTF.

V gene TRBV9 combines with J gene TRBJ1-1; D not resolved. The CDR3 spans 13 residues. Trimming shortened V by 1 base and J by 3 bases, and 7 bases separated the two germline ends. Looked up from germline, CDR1 is SGDLS and CDR2 is YYNGEE. CDR3 coding DNA: TGTGCCAGCAGCGTATTGGGGTACACTGAAGCTTTCTTT. Translating gives CASSVLGYTEAFF.

V usage is TRBV7-7 and J usage is TRBJ2-1; 8 bases fit TRBD1. The CDR3 contains 13 residues. Germline V CDR1 and CDR2: SSHAT, FNYEAQ (reference sequence). V was clipped by 7 bases and J by 9 bases; unmatched bases: 8. CDR3 region: CASTNDRGGEQFF. CDR3 nucleotides: TGTGCCAGCACCAATGACAGGGGAGGTGAGCAGTTCTTC.